This paragraph reports one T cell receptor (beta chain). The antigen is undetermined. This entry belongs to a study of chemoradiotherapy in HPV16-positive cancers. The study's findings and limits: During treatment, candidate HPV-specific clones and E7-related motifs expanded in tumor.

Here immunoSEQ multiplex PCR was the method, and the copy in TCRdb shows in-frame clones only, minus some. In the table there are some 15,000 clones, roughly 87% of which are singletons. Trimming removed 4 bases from V and 4 bases from J; junction bases left unmatched: 8. The CDR3 covers 15 residues. Germline V gives CDR1 SGHAT, CDR2 FQNNGV. The sequence was obtained from a human donor with HPV-associated anogenital cancer. The sequenced sample was blood, obtained from a patient who underwent chemoradiotherapy. The V gene is TRBV11-2, the J gene TRBJ1-1; 8 nucleotides agree with TRBD1. As DNA, the CDR3 is TGTGCCAGCAGCTACAACAGGGGGGACGTCACTGAAGCTTTCTTT. Translated, it gives CASSYNRGDVTEAFF.